This T cell receptor (beta chain) was identified in a study of shared clonotypes between healthy human individuals. The study, taken as a whole, reports: Only blood was sampled, and tissue TCR repertoires likely differ from blood ones.

Source study methods: ImmunoSEQ junction-only sequences lacked quality scores, so their filtering differed. Clones were sequenced by immunoSEQ multiplex PCR, and TCRdb holds only the in-frame ones, with some missing. The V and J calls and clone size were taken over from that table, and D and trimming were inferred from the DNA. The sample lists 650,000 to 700,000 clones, roughly 88% occurring once. As for this clone: Its antigen remains unknown.

CDR3 length: 16 residues. V gave up 3 bases and J gave up 10 bases, with 22 bases separating them. Germline V gene sequence: CDR1 SEHNR, CDR2 FQNEAQ (reference sequence). Material for sequencing was memory CD8+ T cells from PBMCs. Regarding subset: CD45RO+ cells pooled with CCR7-negative TemRA cells. This TCR was sampled from a man aged 18 to 29 in good health. Some clones in this sample may be carry-over from other donors' samples. This chain links TRBV7-9 with TRBJ2-1; D perhaps matches TRBD1 (5 bases). The chain's CDR3 is CASSFSVLDTTYEQFF. CDR3 DNA: TGTGCCAGCAGCTTTTCAGTTTTGGACACCACCTACGAGCAGTTCTTC.